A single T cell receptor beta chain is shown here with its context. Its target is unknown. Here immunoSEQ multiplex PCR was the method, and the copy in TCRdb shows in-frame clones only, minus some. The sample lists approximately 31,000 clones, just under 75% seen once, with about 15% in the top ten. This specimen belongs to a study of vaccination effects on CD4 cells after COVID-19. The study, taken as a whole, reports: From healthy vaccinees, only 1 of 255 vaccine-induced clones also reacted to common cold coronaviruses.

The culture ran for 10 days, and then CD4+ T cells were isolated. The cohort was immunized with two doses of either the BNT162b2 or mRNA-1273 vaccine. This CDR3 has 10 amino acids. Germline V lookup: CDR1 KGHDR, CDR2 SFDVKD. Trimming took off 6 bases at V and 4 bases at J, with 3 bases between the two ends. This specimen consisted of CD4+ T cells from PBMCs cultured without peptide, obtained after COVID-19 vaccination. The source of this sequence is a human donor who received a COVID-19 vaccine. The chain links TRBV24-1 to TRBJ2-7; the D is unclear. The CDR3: CATSKYEQYF. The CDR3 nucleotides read TGTGCCACCAGTAAGTACGAGCAGTACTTC.